The source of this TCR beta chain is a study of read filtering for tumor transcriptome and immune sequencing. Study-level background: Patients were approximately 18 male and approximately 15 female, mean age 65.9 years, range roughly 45 to 85.

Molecular barcoded adaptors covering alpha/delta and beta/gamma chains were used on around 400 ng RNA. A single record per CDR3 protein comes from TCRdb applying MiXCR to the reads. Found here are about 38,000 distinct CDR3 sequences, 14% of them singletons; the top ten hold around 18%. Trimming left V 2 bases short and J 5 bases short, with 18 bases between. The CDR3 contains 16 residues. CDR1 MNHEY and CDR2 SVGAGI come from the germline V gene. The sequencing sample was made of a population of CD138-negative cells sorted from bone marrow. This clonotype was obtained from a donor at least 40 years old with multiple myeloma. The chain is built from TRBV6-5 and TRBJ2-5, with a possible D match to TRBD1 (5 bases). CDR3 sequence reads: CASSYDLEAPGETQYF. CDR3 sequence (DNA): TGTGCCAGCAGTTACGATCTAGAAGCCCCAGGGGAGACCCAGTACTTC.